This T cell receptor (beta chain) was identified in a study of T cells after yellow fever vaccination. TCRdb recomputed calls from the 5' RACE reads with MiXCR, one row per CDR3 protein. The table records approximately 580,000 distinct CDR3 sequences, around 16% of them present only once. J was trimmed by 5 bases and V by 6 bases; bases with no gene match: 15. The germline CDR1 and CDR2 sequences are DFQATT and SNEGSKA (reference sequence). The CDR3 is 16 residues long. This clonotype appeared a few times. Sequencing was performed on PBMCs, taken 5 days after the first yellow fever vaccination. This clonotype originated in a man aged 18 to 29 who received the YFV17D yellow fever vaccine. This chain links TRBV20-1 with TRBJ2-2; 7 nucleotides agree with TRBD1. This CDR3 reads CSANPLTGAETGELFF. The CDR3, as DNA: TGCAGTGCGAATCCGCTCACAGGGGCGGAAACCGGGGAGCTGTTTTTT.